This TCR beta chain stems from a study of B cell selection in AIRE deficiency. Notes on the study in general: CDR3s were shorter in shared Treg sequences, reflecting few non-templated nucleotide insertions. About 31% of healthy-donor shared Treg TCRbeta sequences appeared in patient Tconv cells.

The repertoire was sequenced with immunoSEQ multiplex PCR; TCRdb's copy has only in-frame clones and lacks some. The sample consists of some 25,000 clones, around 95% of them appearing once. As for this clone: Its specificity is unknown.

Sorting defined conventional CD4 T cells as CD4+CD127+. The CDR3 is 14 amino acids. V lost 1 base to trimming and J lost 6 bases, with 12 bases between them. CDR1 and CDR2 (germline): SGHDN, FVKESK. The sequenced sample was CD4+CD127+ conventional T cells sorted from PBMCs. This rearrangement joins TRBV14 to TRBJ1-1; D is unresolved. The sequence derives from a human donor in good health. This CDR3 is CASSQVLDSSEAFF. CDR3 nucleotide sequence: TGTGCCAGCAGCCAAGTCCTAGACTCCTCTGAAGCTTTCTTT.